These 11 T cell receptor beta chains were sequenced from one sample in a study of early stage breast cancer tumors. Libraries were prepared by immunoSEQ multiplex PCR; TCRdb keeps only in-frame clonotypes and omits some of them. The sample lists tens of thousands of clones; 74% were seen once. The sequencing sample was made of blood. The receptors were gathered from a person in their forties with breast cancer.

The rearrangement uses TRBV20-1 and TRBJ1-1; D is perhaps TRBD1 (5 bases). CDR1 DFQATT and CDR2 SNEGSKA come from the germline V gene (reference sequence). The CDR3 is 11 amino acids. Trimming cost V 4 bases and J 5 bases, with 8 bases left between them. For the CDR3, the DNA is TGCAGTGCTACAGGGCGAACTGAAGCTTTCTTT. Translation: CSATGRTEAFF.

The CDR3 DNA is TGTGCCACCAACCCCCTCCCGGGACTAGCAGGTGAGCAGTTCTTC. Translated: CATNPLPGLAGEQFF. The chain has TRBV19 and TRBJ2-1; TRBD2 aligns across 9 bases. V gave up 10 bases and J gave up 9 bases; unmatched junction bases: 16. Germline V gives CDR1 LNHDA, CDR2 SQIVND (reference sequence). This CDR3 contains 15 residues.

In nucleotides, the CDR3 is TGCGCCAGCAGCCAAGAGGGACAAACTGGGGCCAACGTCCTGACTTTC. Translation gives CASSQEGQTGANVLTF. V gene TRBV4-3 combines with J gene TRBJ2-6, with a possible D match to TRBD1 (6 bases). Germline CDR1 is LGHNA and CDR2 is YSLEER. V was shortened by 0 bases and J by 2 bases, with 8 bases between the two germline ends. The CDR3 has 16 residues.

The CDR3 DNA sequence: TGTGCCAGCAGCTTGGGCTTCTCTCGGCAGTACTTC. This sequence encodes CASSLGFSRQYF. This rearrangement joins TRBV5-6 to TRBJ2-7; D unclear. This CDR3 is built from 12 residues. Germline assignment: CDR1 SGHDT and CDR2 YYEEEE. The V and J ends lost 0 bases and 9 bases respectively, with 10 bases between them.

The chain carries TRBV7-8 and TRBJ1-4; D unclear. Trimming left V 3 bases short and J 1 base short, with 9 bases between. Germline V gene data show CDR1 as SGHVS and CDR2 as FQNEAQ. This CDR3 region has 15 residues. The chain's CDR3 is CASSFRDGTNEKLFF. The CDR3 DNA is TGTGCCAGCAGCTTTAGAGATGGAACTAATGAAAAACTGTTTTTT. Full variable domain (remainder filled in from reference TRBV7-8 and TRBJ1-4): GAGVSQSPRYKVAKRGQDVALRCDPISGHVSLFWYQQALGQGPEFLTYFQNEAQLDKSGLPSDRFFAERPEGSVSTLKIQRTQQEDSAVYLCASSFRDGTNEKLFFGSGTQLSVL.

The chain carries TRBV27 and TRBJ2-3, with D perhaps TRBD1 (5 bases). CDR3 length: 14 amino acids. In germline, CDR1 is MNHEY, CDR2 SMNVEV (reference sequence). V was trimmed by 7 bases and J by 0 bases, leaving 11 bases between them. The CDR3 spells CASMGQVSTDTQYF. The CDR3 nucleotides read TGTGCCAGCATGGGGCAGGTTAGCACAGATACGCAGTATTTT.

The CDR3 sequence is CASTSRRQARNTEAFF. CDR3 nucleotides: TGTGCCAGCACCTCCCGCCGACAGGCCCGGAACACTGAAGCTTTCTTT. The rearrangement links TRBV28 to TRBJ1-1; D may be TRBD1 (6 bases). V was pared by 7 bases and J by 1 base, with 19 bases between. Germline V gene lookup returns CDR1 MDHEN and CDR2 SYDVKM. The CDR3 covers 16 residues. The entire variable domain, with the rest obtained from reference TRBV28 and TRBJ1-1, is as follows: DVKVTQSSRYLVKRTGEKVFLECVQDMDHENMFWYRQDPGLGLRLIYFSYDVKMKEKGDIPEGYSVSREKKERFSLILESASTNQTSMYLCASTSRRQARNTEAFFGQGTRLTVV.

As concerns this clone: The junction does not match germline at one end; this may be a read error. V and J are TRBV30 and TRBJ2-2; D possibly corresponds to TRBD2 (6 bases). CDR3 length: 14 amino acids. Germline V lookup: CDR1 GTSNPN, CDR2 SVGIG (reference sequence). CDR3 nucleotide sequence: TGTGCCTGGAGTGTACGGTTAGGCGGGCGGGGAGCTGTTTTT. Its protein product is CAWSVRLGGRGAVF.

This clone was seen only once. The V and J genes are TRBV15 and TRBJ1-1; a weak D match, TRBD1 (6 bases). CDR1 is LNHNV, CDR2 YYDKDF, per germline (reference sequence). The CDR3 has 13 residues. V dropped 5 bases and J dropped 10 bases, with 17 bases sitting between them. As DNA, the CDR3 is TGTGCCACCAGCCTTAGGACGGACAGTCTAGCTTTCTTT. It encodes CATSLRTDSLAFF.

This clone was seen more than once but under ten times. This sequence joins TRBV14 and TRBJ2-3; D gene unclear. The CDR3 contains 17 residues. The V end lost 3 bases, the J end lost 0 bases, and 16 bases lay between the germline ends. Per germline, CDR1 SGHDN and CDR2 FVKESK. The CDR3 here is CASSHKLDFSSTDTQYF. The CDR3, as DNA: TGTGCCAGCAGCCATAAACTTGACTTTTCTAGCACAGATACGCAGTATTTT.

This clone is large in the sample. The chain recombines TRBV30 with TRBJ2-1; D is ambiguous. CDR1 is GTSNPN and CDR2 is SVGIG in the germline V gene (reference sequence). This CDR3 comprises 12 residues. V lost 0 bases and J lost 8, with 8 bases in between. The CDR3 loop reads CAWSVFSDEQFF. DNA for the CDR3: TGTGCCTGGAGTGTATTCAGTGATGAGCAGTTCTTC.